The present T cell receptor beta chain was sequenced within a study of early T cells in non-severe SARS-CoV-2 infection. Background on the study: Sequencing input comprised bulk RNA from unsorted whole blood; chain pairing was not available. The study, taken as a whole, reports: The study's VDJdb matching favored anti-spike CD8 responses and missed private and CD4 specificities.

Points on this clonotype: Its specificity is not known.

Unique molecular identifiers were attached to individual cDNA molecules. Using its own MiXCR run on the 5' RACE reads, TCRdb lists one record per CDR3 protein. The table shows about 84,000 distinct CDR3 sequences, with 9.5% to 13% occurring only once. V gave up 7 bases and J gave up 0 bases, with 11 bases separating them. Per the germline V gene, CDR1 is WSHSY and CDR2 is SAAADI. The CDR3 covers 14 residues. The sequencing sample was made of whole blood. This sequence was found in an adult who was a healthcare worker with PCR-confirmed SARS-CoV-2 infection or an uninfected control (not recorded which). The chain links TRBV10-2 to TRBJ2-3; TRBD1 might be the D (6 bases). DNA of the CDR3: TGCGCCAGCAAACAGGGTGGTAGCACAGATACGCAGTATTTT. Its translation is CASKQGGSTDTQYF.